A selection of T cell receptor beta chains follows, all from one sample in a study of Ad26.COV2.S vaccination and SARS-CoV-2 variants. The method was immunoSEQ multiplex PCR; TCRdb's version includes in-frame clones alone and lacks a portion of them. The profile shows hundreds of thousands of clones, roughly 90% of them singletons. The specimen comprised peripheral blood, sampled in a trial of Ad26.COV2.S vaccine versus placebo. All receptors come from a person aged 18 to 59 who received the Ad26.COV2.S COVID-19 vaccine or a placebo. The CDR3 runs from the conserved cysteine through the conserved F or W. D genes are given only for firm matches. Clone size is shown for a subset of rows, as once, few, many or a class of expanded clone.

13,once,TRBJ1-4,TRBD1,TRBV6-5,CASSRTGGVKLFF,TGTGCCAGCAGTAGGACAGGGGGCGTTAAACTGTTTTTT
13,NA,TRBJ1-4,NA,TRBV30,CAWRTGPNEKLFF,TGTGCCTGGAGGACAGGACCTAATGAAAAACTGTTTTTT
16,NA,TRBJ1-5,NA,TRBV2,CASSEFRGRGNQPQHF,TGTGCCAGCAGTGAATTCAGGGGACGTGGCAATCAGCCCCAGCATTTT
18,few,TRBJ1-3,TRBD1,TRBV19,CASKRDRNPTTSGNTIYF,TGTGCCAGCAAGCGGGACAGAAACCCAACCACCTCTGGAAACACCATATATTTT
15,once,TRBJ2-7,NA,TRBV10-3,CAISERRQVSYEQYF,TGTGCCATCAGTGAGAGACGACAGGTCTCATACGAGCAGTACTTC
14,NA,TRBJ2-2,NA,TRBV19,CASKSKTNTGELFF,TGTGCCAGTAAATCCAAGACGAACACCGGGGAGCTGTTTTTT
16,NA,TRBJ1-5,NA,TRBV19,CASSMGAAYSNQPQHF,TGTGCCAGTAGTATGGGGGCCGCCTATAGCAATCAGCCCCAGCATTTT
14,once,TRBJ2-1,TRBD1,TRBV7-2,CASSLFRGLDEQFF,TGTGCCAGCAGCTTATTCAGGGGGCTCGATGAGCAGTTCTTC
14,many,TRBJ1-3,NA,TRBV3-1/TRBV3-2,CASSLLSAGNTIYF,TGTGCCAGCAGCCTTCTCTCGGCAGGAAACACCATATATTTT
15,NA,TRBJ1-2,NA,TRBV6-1,CASSEDGTGLSGYTF,TGTGCCAGCAGTGAAGACGGGACGGGACTTTCGGGCTACACCTTC
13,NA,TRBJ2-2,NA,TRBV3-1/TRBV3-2,CASSGVLTGELFF,TGTGCCAGCAGCGGGGTACTCACCGGGGAGCTGTTTTTT
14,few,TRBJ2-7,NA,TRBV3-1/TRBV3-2,CASSQVGGSYEQYF,TGTGCCAGCAGCCAAGTTGGGGGGTCCTACGAGCAGTACTTC
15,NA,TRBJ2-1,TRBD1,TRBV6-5,CASPSAGQAYNEQFF,TGTGCCAGCCCGTCGGCGGGACAGGCCTACAATGAGCAGTTCTTC
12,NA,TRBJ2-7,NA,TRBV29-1,CSVTPGTDEQYF,TGCAGCGTGACCCCAGGAACGGACGAGCAGTACTTC
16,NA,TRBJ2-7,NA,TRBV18,CASSPPVRGARNEQYF,TGTGCCAGCTCACCACCGGTTCGGGGAGCTCGCAACGAGCAGTACTTC
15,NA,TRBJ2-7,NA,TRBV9,CASSVETGAKYEQYF,TGTGCCAGCAGCGTAGAAACTGGGGCTAAGTACGAGCAGTACTTC
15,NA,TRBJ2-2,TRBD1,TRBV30,CAWSKGTGVAGELFF,TGTGCCTGGAGTAAAGGGACAGGGGTTGCCGGGGAGCTGTTTTTT
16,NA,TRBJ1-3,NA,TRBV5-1,CASSREFTGSGNTIYF,TGCGCCAGCAGCCGTGAATTTACAGGCTCTGGAAACACCATATATTTT
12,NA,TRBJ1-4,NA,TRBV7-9,CASSLAPEKLFF,TGTGCCAGCAGCTTAGCCCCCGAAAAACTGTTTTTT
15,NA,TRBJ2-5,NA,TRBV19,CASSNTGTSRETQYF,TGTGCCAGTAGCAATACAGGGACCAGTAGAGAGACCCAGTACTTC